This TCR beta chain was identified in a study of blood T cell repertoires in COVID-19 (TCRdb year 2020). Context from the whole study: Collaborator samples came from the United States, Italy and Spain and covered acute and convalescent phases of COVID-19. The material from the prospective study consisted of cDNA or gDNA derived from T cells, B-cell-depleted T cells, or PBMCs. The dataset comprised deeply sampled blood TCRbeta repertoires from subjects exposed to, actively infected with, or recovered from COVID-19. The repertoires were released in a freely available public database meant as a resource for research on the immune response to SARS-CoV-2. The samples were drawn from the first 160 participants of the ongoing ImmuneRACE study and from 950 to 1,500 subjects provided by 6 global collaborators. Nearly every sample came with metadata listing a de-identified subject ID, COVID-19 status, age in years and sex. Where available, HLA class I and class II types were taken from metadata supplied by the sample provider and were not determined by assay-based typing. The research as a whole found: The quantity of clinical and demographic metadata differed by source and by participant and was supplied without curation.

The collaborating institutions used their own protocols to collect whole blood in K2EDTA tubes. For TCRbeta analysis, collaborators shipped samples in one of three forms: frozen whole blood, isolated PBMCs, or DNA extracted from either of those sample types. For this clone: The antigen it binds to is not known. It has no much larger one-base neighbor in the sample; base qualities were not kept.

TCRbeta CDR3 regions were amplified from genomic DNA using the immunoSEQ Assay, a bias-controlled multiplex PCR. The authors' pipeline ran thus. Within the assay, amplification of reference gene primers was used to estimate how many nucleated cells each sample contained. To quantify the absolute abundance of each unique TCRbeta CDR3 rearrangement, sequence reads were collapsed and filtered. Productive Simpson clonality was computed per sample as the square root of Simpson's diversity index over productive rearrangements. TCRdb holds this immuneACCESS table with in-frame rearrangements only. Some clones are missing; in checked studies, unresolved V genes explain under half, and the rest has no known cause. The V and J calls and clone size were taken over from that table, and D and trimming were inferred from the DNA. The sample data list 150,000 to 160,000 clones, and around 89% of these were observed just once. Over 12% of the sample comes from the top ten.

The CDR3 starts with the cysteine, ends with the phenylalanine, and has 12 residues. Only the CDR3 portion is preserved as DNA: 36 bases, with reading frame beginning at the first base. V and J are trimmed by 11 bases and 6 bases, and the gene matches miss 9 bases of the junction. Reading the germline V gene gives CDR1 SNHLY and CDR2 FYNNEI. The TCR originated in a woman aged 40 to 55 with acute or convalescent COVID-19. Sequencing was performed on peripheral blood. The rearrangement combines TRBV2 with TRBJ2-5, with 7 middle bases fitting TRBD2. The DNA sequence is TGTGCCCGCGGGGGAGAGTTACAGACCCAGTACTTC. It is translated as CARGGELQTQYF.